The 5 T cell receptor beta chains presented below share a single source sample, sequenced in a study of cytomegalovirus exposure and HLA in healthy donors. PCR was performed using 60 Vbeta and 13 Jbeta primers. The table came from immunoSEQ multiplex PCR; TCRdb's copy has only in-frame clones and leaves some out. Here the sample spans some 71,000 clones, around two thirds being singletons. Sequences were obtained from PBMCs. The receptors come from a woman between 50 and 59 years old in good health and CMV-seropositive.

The chain links TRBV4-3 to TRBJ1-6; D uncertain. There are 15 residues in the CDR3. Trimming took 2 bases from V and 10 from J, leaving 15 bases between them. Germline CDR1 is LGHNA and CDR2 is YSLEER. The CDR3 DNA sequence: TGCGCCAGCAGCCAAAGTCCCGGCATGGGCTCACCCCTCCACTTT. Residues: CASSQSPGMGSPLHF.

The chain uses TRBV9 and TRBJ2-1; D gene unclear. Trimming removed 0 bases at V and 2 bases at J, with 3 bases between. The CDR3 totals 13 residues. Germline V gene lookup returns CDR1 SGDLS and CDR2 YYNGEE. CDR3 amino acids: CASSVATYNEQFF. In nucleotides, the CDR3 is TGTGCCAGCAGCGTAGCTACCTACAATGAGCAGTTCTTC.

This clone was seen more than once but under ten times. The chain is built from TRBV12-2 and TRBJ2-3; the table gives TRBD2 as D, unverified against the DNA. TRBV12-2 is classified as a pseudogene. The CDR3 length is 20 residues. CDR3 sequence: CASRLAFRARTSENTDTQYF. The CDR3 DNA reads TGTGCAAGTCGCTTAGCCTTTCGTGCAAGGACTAGCGAAAACACAGATACGCAGTATTTT.

The J gene is TRBJ2-1, the V gene TRBV7-2; 10 bases fit TRBD1. Germline V gives CDR1 SGHTA, CDR2 FQGNSA. J was trimmed by 6 bases and V by 4 bases; bases with no gene match: 6. This CDR3 is 15 amino acids long. The CDR3 spells CASSSPGTGANEQFF. For the CDR3, the DNA is TGTGCCAGCAGCTCGCCCGGGACAGGGGCCAATGAGCAGTTCTTC.

V is TRBV5-1 and J is TRBJ1-5, with 8 bases lining up with TRBD1. This CDR3 has 14 amino acids. Germline CDR1 and CDR2: SGHRS and YFSETQ. Germline trimming cut 4 bases from V and 8 bases from J; bases unmatched to any gene: 8. Here the CDR3 DNA reads TGCGCCAGCAGCAGGACAGGGCCCCCCGAGCCCCAGCATTTT. As protein: CASSRTGPPEPQHF.